The 8 T cell receptor beta chains given below trace back to one sample, sequenced in a study of identical twins. In TCRdb, the 5' RACE reads were re-called with MiXCR into one record per CDR3 protein. Of about 240,000 distinct CDR3 sequences detected, 10% appear once; the ten largest clones hold about 9%. The sample comprised memory T cells sorted from blood. All receptors come from a man aged 50 to 59 in good health.

This chain uses TRBV5-5 with TRBJ2-2; no definite D call. The germline V and J ends were trimmed by 1 base and 4 bases, with 11 bases remaining between them. This CDR3 has 15 residues. Germline V gene data show CDR1 as SGHKS and CDR2 as YYEKEE (reference sequence). The CDR3 here is CASSLLGGVTGELFF. The CDR3 DNA follows: TGTGCCAGCAGCTTGTTAGGCGGTGTCACCGGGGAGCTGTTTTTT.

This clonotype was observed many times. This chain connects TRBV5-1 to TRBJ2-1, with 7 positions matching TRBD2. CDR1 is SGHRS, CDR2 YFSETQ, per germline. The CDR3 is 14 residues long. V shed 0 bases and J 9 bases; nucleotides not matched to a gene: 6. The CDR3 coding sequence is TGCGCCAGCAGCTTGGGCGGGAGCTATGTTGAGCAGTTCTTC. Its translation: CASSLGGSYVEQFF.

The CDR3 nucleotides are TGTGCCAGCCGAACAGGGAGCAATCAGCCCCAGCATTTT. Translated, it gives CASRTGSNQPQHF. This rearrangement joins TRBV2 to TRBJ1-5; D possibly corresponds to TRBD1 (6 bases). V shed 8 bases and J shed 1 base, with 9 bases lying between them. CDR1 is SNHLY, CDR2 FYNNEI, per germline. The CDR3 is made up of 13 amino acids.

CDR3 DNA: TGTGCCAGCAGCTTAAGGACTAGCAGGGCCTACAATGAGCAGTTCTTC. Translation: CASSLRTSRAYNEQFF. The rearrangement joins TRBV7-9 to TRBJ2-1, with 8 bases identical to TRBD2. Losses at the gene ends were 2 bases for V and 2 bases for J; bases not matched to a gene: 5. This CDR3 is 16 amino acids long. Germline CDR1 is SEHNR and CDR2 is FQNEAQ (reference sequence).

This clonotype has just a few counts. V and J are TRBV19 and TRBJ1-6; D possibly corresponds to TRBD1 (6 bases). Germline CDR1 and CDR2: LNHDA and SQIVND (reference sequence). V shed 5 bases and J shed 7 bases, with 15 bases lying between them. The CDR3 spans 15 residues. The CDR3 DNA reads as TGTGCCAGTAGTCCCGGGACATCGAACAATTCACCCCTCCACTTT. Amino acid sequence: CASSPGTSNNSPLHF. The complete variable domain, with remaining parts taken from reference TRBV19 and TRBJ1-6, reads DGGITQSPKYLFRKEGQNVTLSCEQNLNHDAMYWYRQDPGQGLRLIYYSQIVNDFQKGDIAEGYSVSREKKESFPLTVTSAQKNPTAFYLCASSPGTSNNSPLHFGNGTRLTVT.

This clonotype has just a few counts. The CDR3 is CAIWDRGNSPLHF. DNA for the CDR3: TGTGCCATCTGGGACCGGGGGAATTCACCCCTCCACTTT. V usage is TRBV28 and J usage is TRBJ1-6; TRBD1 is a possible D gene (5 bases). V was clipped by 10 bases and J by 7 bases, with 14 bases between them. The CDR3 is 13 amino acids. Looked up from germline, CDR1 is MDHEN and CDR2 is SYDVKM.

This clonotype has just a few counts. V and J are TRBV5-1 and TRBJ2-3, with D maybe TRBD1 (6 bases). Deletions cut 0 bases from V and 1 base from J, with 9 bases between. Germline V gene lookup returns CDR1 SGHRS and CDR2 YFSETQ. CDR3 length: 15 amino acids. This chain's CDR3 is CASSLGAGGTDTQYF. The CDR3 DNA reads as TGCGCCAGCAGCTTGGGGGCAGGGGGCACAGATACGCAGTATTTT.

This clonotype occurred many times. The rearrangement joins TRBV6-2 or TRBV6-3 to TRBJ2-1; TRBD2 aligns across 10 bases. Germline V gene sequence: CDR1 MNHEY, CDR2 SVGEGT. The junction had 5 bases not matched to a gene; V was cut back by 7 bases and J by 2 bases. CDR3 length: 15 residues. CDR3 residues: CASTGLAEAYNEQFF. For the CDR3, the DNA is TGTGCCAGCACTGGACTAGCGGAAGCCTACAATGAGCAGTTCTTC.